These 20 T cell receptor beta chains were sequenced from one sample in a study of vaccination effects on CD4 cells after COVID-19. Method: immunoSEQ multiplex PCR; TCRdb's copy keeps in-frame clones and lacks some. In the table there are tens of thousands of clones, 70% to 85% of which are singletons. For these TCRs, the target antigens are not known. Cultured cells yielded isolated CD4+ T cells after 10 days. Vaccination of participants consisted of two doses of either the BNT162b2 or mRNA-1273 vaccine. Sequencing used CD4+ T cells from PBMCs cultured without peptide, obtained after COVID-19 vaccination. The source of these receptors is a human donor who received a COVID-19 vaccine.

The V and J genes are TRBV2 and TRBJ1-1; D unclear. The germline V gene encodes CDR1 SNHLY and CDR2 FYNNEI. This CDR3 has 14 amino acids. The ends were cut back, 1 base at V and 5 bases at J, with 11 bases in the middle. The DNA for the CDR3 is TGTGCCAGCAGTGAAGTGACCCGAAGGACTGAAGCTTTCTTT. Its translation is CASSEVTRRTEAFF.

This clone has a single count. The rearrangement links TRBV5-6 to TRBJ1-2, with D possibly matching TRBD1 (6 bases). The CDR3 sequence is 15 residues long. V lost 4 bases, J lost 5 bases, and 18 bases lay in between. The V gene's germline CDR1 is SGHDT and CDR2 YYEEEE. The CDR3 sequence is CASSGGGLQGYGYTF. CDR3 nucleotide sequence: TGTGCCAGCAGCGGGGGGGGCCTTCAGGGTTATGGCTACACCTTC.

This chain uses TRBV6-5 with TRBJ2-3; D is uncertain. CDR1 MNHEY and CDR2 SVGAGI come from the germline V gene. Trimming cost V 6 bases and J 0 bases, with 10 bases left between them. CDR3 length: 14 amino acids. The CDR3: CASSPRSSTDTQYF. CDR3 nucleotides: TGTGCCAGCAGCCCGAGATCAAGCACAGATACGCAGTATTTT.

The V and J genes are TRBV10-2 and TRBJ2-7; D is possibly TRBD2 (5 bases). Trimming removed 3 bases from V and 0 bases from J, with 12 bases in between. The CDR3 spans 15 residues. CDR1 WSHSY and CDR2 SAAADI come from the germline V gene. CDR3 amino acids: CASSDLRRSSYEQYV. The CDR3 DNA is TGCGCCAGCAGTGATCTCCGGAGGAGCTCCTACGAGCAGTACGTC.

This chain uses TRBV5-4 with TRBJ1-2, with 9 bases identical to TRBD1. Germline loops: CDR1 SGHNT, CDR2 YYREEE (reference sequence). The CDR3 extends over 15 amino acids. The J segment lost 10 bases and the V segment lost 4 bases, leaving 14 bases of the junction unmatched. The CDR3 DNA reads TGTGCCAGCAGCCCGGGGGACAGGGCCAACTCTGTCTACACCTTC. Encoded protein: CASSPGDRANSVYTF.

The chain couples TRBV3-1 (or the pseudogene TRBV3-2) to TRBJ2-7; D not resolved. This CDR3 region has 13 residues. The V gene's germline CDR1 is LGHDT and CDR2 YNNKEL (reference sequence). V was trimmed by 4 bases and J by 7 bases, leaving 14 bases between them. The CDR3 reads CASSPWKGGEQYV. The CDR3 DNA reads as TGTGCCAGCAGCCCATGGAAGGGTGGGGAGCAGTACGTC.

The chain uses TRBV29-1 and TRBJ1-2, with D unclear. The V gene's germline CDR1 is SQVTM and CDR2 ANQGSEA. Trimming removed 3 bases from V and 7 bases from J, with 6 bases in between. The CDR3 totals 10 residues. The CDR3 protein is CSVDYFGYTF. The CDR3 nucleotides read TGCAGCGTTGATTATTTTGGCTACACCTTC.

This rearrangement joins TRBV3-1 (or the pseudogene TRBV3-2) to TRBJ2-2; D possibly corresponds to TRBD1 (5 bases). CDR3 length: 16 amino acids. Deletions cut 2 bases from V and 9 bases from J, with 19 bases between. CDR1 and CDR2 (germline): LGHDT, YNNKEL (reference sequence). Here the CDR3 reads CASSQWWGLMSRELFF. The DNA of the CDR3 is TGTGCCAGCAGCCAATGGTGGGGCCTTATGAGCAGGGAGCTGTTTTTT.

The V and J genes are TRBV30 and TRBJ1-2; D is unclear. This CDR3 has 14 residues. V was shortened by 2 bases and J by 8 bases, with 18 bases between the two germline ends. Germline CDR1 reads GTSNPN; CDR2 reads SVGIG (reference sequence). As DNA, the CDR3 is TGTGCCTGGAGTAAAGGACCCTCTTCTCGGGGCTACACCTTC. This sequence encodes CAWSKGPSSRGYTF.

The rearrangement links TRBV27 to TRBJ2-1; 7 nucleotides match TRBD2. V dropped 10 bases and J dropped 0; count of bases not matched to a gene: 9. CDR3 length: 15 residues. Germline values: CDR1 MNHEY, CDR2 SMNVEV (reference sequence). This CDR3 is CATGHSGRSYNEQFF. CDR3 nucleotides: TGTGCCACCGGACATAGCGGGCGCTCCTACAATGAGCAGTTCTTC.

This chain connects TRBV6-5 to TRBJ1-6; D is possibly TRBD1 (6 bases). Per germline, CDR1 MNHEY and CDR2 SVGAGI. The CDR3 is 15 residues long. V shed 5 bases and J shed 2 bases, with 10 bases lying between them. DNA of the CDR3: TGTGCCAGCAGTAAGGACAGAGCCTATAATTCACCCCTCCACTTT. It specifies CASSKDRAYNSPLHF.

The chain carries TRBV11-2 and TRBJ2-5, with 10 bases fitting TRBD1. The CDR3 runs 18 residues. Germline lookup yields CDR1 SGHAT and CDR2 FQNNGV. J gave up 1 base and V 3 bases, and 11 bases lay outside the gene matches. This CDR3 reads CASSLSRWDRGVQETQYF. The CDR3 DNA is TGTGCCAGCAGCTTGAGTCGGTGGGACAGGGGTGTCCAAGAGACCCAGTACTTC.

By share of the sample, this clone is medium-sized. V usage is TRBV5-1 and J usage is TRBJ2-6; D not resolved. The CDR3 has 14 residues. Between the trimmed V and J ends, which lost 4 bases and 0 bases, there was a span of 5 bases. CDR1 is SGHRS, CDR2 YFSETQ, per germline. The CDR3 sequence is CASSVYSGANVLTF. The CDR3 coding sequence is TGCGCCAGCAGCGTCTACTCTGGGGCCAACGTCCTGACTTTC.

For the CDR3, the DNA is TGTGCCAGCAGTGAAGCTTTCGGGATGAACACTGAAGCTTTCTTT. This translates into CASSEAFGMNTEAFF. V and J are TRBV6-1 and TRBJ1-1, with D hard to call. V was trimmed by 0 bases and J by 0 bases, leaving 8 bases between them. The CDR3 extends over 15 amino acids. CDR1 is MNHNS, CDR2 SASEGT, per germline.

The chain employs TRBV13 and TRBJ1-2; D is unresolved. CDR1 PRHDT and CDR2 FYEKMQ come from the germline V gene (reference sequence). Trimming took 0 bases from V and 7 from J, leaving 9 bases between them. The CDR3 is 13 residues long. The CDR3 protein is CASSLGGSVGYTF. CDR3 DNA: TGTGCCAGCAGCTTAGGGGGTTCCGTTGGCTACACCTTC.

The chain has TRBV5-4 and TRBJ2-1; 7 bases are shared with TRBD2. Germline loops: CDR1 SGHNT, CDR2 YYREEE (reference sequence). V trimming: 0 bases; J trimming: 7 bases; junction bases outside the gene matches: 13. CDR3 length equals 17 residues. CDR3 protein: CASSLGRTSEGRNEQFF. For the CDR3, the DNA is TGTGCCAGCAGCTTGGGAAGAACTAGCGAAGGGAGGAATGAGCAGTTCTTC.

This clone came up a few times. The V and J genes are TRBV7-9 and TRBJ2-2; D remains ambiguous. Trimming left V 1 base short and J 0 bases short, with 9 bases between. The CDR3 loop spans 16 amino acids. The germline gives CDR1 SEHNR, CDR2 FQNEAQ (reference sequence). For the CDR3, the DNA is TGTGCCAGCAGCTTAGGGTTATATGCGAACACCGGGGAGCTGTTTTTT. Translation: CASSLGLYANTGELFF.

The CDR3 region is CASRALAGGPDTQYF. CDR3 coding DNA: TGTGCCAGCAGGGCCCTAGCGGGGGGGCCTGATACGCAGTATTTT. The chain links TRBV2 to TRBJ2-3; 12 nucleotides agree with TRBD2. Germline assignment: CDR1 SNHLY and CDR2 FYNNEI. V was pared by 6 bases and J by 6 bases, with 7 bases of the junction left unmatched. The CDR3 loop spans 15 amino acids.

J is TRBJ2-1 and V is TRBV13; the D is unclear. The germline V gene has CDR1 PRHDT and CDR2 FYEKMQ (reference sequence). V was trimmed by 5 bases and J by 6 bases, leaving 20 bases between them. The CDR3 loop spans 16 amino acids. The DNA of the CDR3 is TGTGCCAGCAGCGGCCGGGCCTCATTTGGGTCCAATGAGCAGTTCTTC. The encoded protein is CASSGRASFGSNEQFF.

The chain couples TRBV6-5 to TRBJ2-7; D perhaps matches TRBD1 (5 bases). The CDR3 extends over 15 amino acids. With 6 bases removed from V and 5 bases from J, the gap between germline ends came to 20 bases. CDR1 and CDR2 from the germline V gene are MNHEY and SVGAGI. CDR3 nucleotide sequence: TGTGCCAGCAGCCGCGACGCGTCAAGGGGAAACGAGCAGTACGTC. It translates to CASSRDASRGNEQYV.